This entry lists 20 T cell receptor beta chains sequenced from one sample in a study of T cell responses to AZD1222 COVID-19 vaccine. Using immunoSEQ multiplex PCR, the repertoire was profiled, and TCRdb retains in-frame clones only, with some absent. The sample has some 200,000 clones, more than 75% seen once. This sample comprised peripheral blood, obtained 28 days after the second AZD1222 dose. These receptors originate from an adult who received the AZD1222 COVID-19 vaccine.

The table lists this clone with a count of one. This chain connects TRBV7-8 to TRBJ2-3, with a possible D match to TRBD1 (6 bases). Germline CDR1 is SGHVS and CDR2 is FQNEAQ. The V end lost 0 bases, the J end lost 0 bases, and 10 bases lay between the germline ends. The CDR3 sequence is 16 residues long. CDR3 sequence: CASSLANRASTDTQYF. For the CDR3, the DNA is TGTGCCAGCAGCTTAGCGAACAGGGCTAGCACAGATACGCAGTATTTT.

This clone was found once. The V and J genes are TRBV20-1 and TRBJ1-2, with no clear D. The CDR3 length is 11 residues. CDR1 and CDR2 (germline): DFQATT, SNEGSKA (reference sequence). DNA for the CDR3: TGCACCCTGGCGGGAAACTATGGCTACACCTTC. This encodes CTLAGNYGYTF.

This chain links TRBV19 with TRBJ2-5; possibly TRBD2 for D (6 bases). There are 14 residues in the CDR3. V gave up 5 bases and J gave up 5 bases, with 15 bases separating them. Germline CDR1 and CDR2: LNHDA and SQIVND (reference sequence). This CDR3 reads CASSLGGTGETQYF. The DNA of the CDR3 is TGTGCCAGTAGTCTAGGCGGGACCGGGGAGACCCAGTACTTC.

The rearrangement links TRBV19 to TRBJ2-5; tentatively, D is TRBD2 (5 bases). Germline lookup yields CDR1 LNHDA and CDR2 SQIVND (reference sequence). This CDR3 spans 15 amino acids. The V end lost 1 base, the J end lost 5 bases, and 14 bases lay between the germline ends. The CDR3 region has the DNA TGTGCCAGTAGTATAGGGGGAGCCACCGGGGAGACCCAGTACTTC. It yields the protein CASSIGGATGETQYF. Full variable domain (outside the CDR3, taken from reference TRBV19 and TRBJ2-5): DGGITQSPKYLFRKEGQNVTLSCEQNLNHDAMYWYRQDPGQGLRLIYYSQIVNDFQKGDIAEGYSVSREKKESFPLTVTSAQKNPTAFYLCASSIGGATGETQYFGPGTRLLVL.

V is TRBV7-9 and J is TRBJ1-5, with D possibly being TRBD1 (5 bases). Trimming pared 2 bases from V and 3 bases from J, leaving 8 bases between. Germline CDR1 and CDR2: SEHNR and FQNEAQ (reference sequence). This CDR3 contains 14 residues. CDR3 in amino acids: CASSLSGTNQPQHF. CDR3 nucleotide sequence: TGTGCCAGCAGCTTATCGGGGACCAATCAGCCCCAGCATTTT.

In its sample, this clone was seen once. Other DNA sequences in the same sample also yield this CDR3. V gene TRBV12-3 or TRBV12-4 combines with J gene TRBJ1-3, with no clear D. The CDR3 consists of 12 residues. The V and J ends lost 7 bases and 0 bases respectively, with 4 bases between them. The CDR3 spells CASKSSGNTIYF. The DNA of the CDR3 is TGTGCCAGCAAAAGCTCTGGAAACACCATATATTTT.

This sequence joins TRBV19 and TRBJ1-2; 9 nucleotides match TRBD1. The CDR3 is 15 amino acids. CDR1 LNHDA and CDR2 SQIVND come from the germline V gene (reference sequence). Losses at the gene ends were 4 bases for V and 4 bases for J; bases not matched to a gene: 7. The CDR3 loop is CASSTRAQGAYGYTF. The CDR3 region has the DNA TGTGCCAGTAGTACCCGGGCACAGGGGGCCTATGGCTACACCTTC.

This CDR3 is CATSDISTGRADEQFF. DNA for the CDR3: TGTGCCACCAGTGATATATCTACAGGGCGGGCCGATGAGCAGTTCTTC. This chain uses TRBV24-1 with TRBJ2-1; the D gene is possibly TRBD1 (6 bases). The CDR3 loop spans 16 amino acids. Germline V gene sequence: CDR1 KGHDR, CDR2 SFDVKD. Trimming left V 3 bases short and J 8 bases short, with 19 bases between.

The chain joins TRBV28 to TRBJ1-2, with 9 bases lining up with TRBD1. CDR3 length: 14 amino acids. CDR1 and CDR2 from the germline V gene are MDHEN and SYDVKM. Trimming cost V 6 bases and J 5 bases; bases outside gene matches: 7. CDR3 coding DNA: TGTGCCAGCAGCCCCGGGACAGGGTGGTATGGCTACACCTTC. It is translated as CASSPGTGWYGYTF.

The chain combines TRBV7-3 with TRBJ2-5; D possibly corresponds to TRBD2 (6 bases). The CDR3 consists of 15 residues. Trimming took off 1 base at V and 4 bases at J, with 13 bases between the two ends. CDR1 SGHTA and CDR2 FQGTGA come from the germline V gene. CDR3 sequence reads: CASSLSGGNVETQYF. In DNA form, the CDR3 reads TGTGCCAGCAGCTTAAGCGGAGGGAACGTAGAGACCCAGTACTTC.

In this sample, this clone turned up once. The chain carries TRBV10-2 and TRBJ2-3; 8 bases map to TRBD2. This CDR3 region has 15 residues. CDR1 and CDR2 (germline): WSHSY, SAAADI. V trimming: 0 bases; J trimming: 1 base; junction bases outside the gene matches: 0. CDR3 nucleotides: TGCGCCAGCAGTGAGTCGACTAGCGGCACAGATACGCAGTATTTT. Translation: CASSESTSGTDTQYF.

The chain is built from TRBV18 and TRBJ2-7; TRBD2 aligns across 11 bases. The CDR3 is made up of 16 amino acids. Trimming at V came to 6 bases and at J to 4 bases, leaving 11 bases not matched to a gene. The germline CDR1 and CDR2 sequences are KGHSH and LQKENI. The CDR3 nucleotides are TGTGCCAGCTCCACGACTAGCGGGATTTTTACTTACGAGCAGTACTTC. Its protein is CASSTTSGIFTYEQYF.

V usage is TRBV6-5 and J usage is TRBJ2-5; D is possibly TRBD1 or TRBD2 (5 bases each). CDR3 length equals 14 residues. Germline V gene data show CDR1 as MNHEY and CDR2 as SVGAGI. Trimming stripped 2 bases from V and 0 bases from J, with 7 bases between. For the CDR3, the DNA is TGTGCCAGCAGTTACGGGACCCACCAAGAGACCCAGTACTTC. It translates to CASSYGTHQETQYF.

The chain recombines TRBV4-3 with TRBJ2-2, with 14 bases matching TRBD2. Germline V gives CDR1 LGHNA, CDR2 YSLEER. There are 18 residues in the CDR3. The junction had 5 bases not matched to a gene; V was cut back by 1 base and J by 4 bases. CDR3 region: CASSQARLAGGSTGELFF. DNA for the CDR3: TGCGCCAGCAGCCAAGCCCGACTAGCGGGAGGGAGCACCGGGGAGCTGTTTTTT.

This chain joins TRBV5-4 and TRBJ1-2; perhaps TRBD1 as D (5 bases). Trimming shortened V by 1 base and J by 4 bases, and 20 bases separated the two germline ends. Germline V gene lookup returns CDR1 SGHNT and CDR2 YYREEE (reference sequence). CDR3 length: 17 amino acids. The CDR3 DNA follows: TGTGCCAGCAGCTTGCCCGGAATAGGGGATGGTGCCTATGGCTACACCTTC. Its translation is CASSLPGIGDGAYGYTF.

V gene TRBV30 combines with J gene TRBJ1-5; tentative D call: TRBD1 (5 bases). The germline V gene encodes CDR1 GTSNPN and CDR2 SVGIG (reference sequence). The CDR3 contains 16 residues. V lost 3 bases to trimming and J lost 2 bases, with 17 bases between them. For the CDR3, the DNA is TGTGCCTGGAGCGGTGGGACCGCCTTGGGCAATCAGCCCCAGCATTTT. Translation: CAWSGGTALGNQPQHF.

The chain is built from TRBV7-2 and TRBJ2-3; no reliable D call. The germline gives CDR1 SGHTA, CDR2 FQGNSA. V was trimmed by 4 bases and J by 2 bases, leaving 13 bases between them. The length of the CDR3 is 15 residues. The CDR3 region is CASSSQSGFTDTQYF. The DNA of the CDR3 is TGTGCCAGCAGCTCCCAATCCGGATTCACAGATACGCAGTATTTT. Full variable domain (outside the CDR3, taken from reference TRBV7-2 and TRBJ2-3): GAGVSQSPSNKVTEKGKDVELRCDPISGHTALYWYRQSLGQGLEFLIYFQGNSAPDKSGLPSDRFSAERTGGSVSTLTIQRTQQEDSAVYLCASSSQSGFTDTQYFGPGTRLTVL.

The chain is built from TRBV25-1 and TRBJ1-6, with 11 bases lining up with TRBD1. This CDR3 region has 17 residues. Unmatched junction bases numbered 11, after V lost 4 bases and J lost 9 bases. From germline, CDR1 is MGHDK and CDR2 SYGVNS. CDR3 in DNA: TGTGCCAGCAGTGGCCCCGGGACAGGGGGTGTTGGTTCACCCCTCCACTTT. Translating it yields CASSGPGTGGVGSPLHF.

The V and J genes are TRBV4-1 and TRBJ2-7; no clear D. From germline, CDR1 is MGHRA and CDR2 YSYEKL. The CDR3 has 14 residues. V was shortened by 4 bases and J by 1 base, with 11 bases between the two germline ends. Written as DNA, the CDR3 is TGCGCCAGCAGCCTCGGGCCAAGGTCCTACGAGCAGTACTTC. Translated: CASSLGPRSYEQYF.

Note on this clone: This specimen includes other DNA sequences encoding the same CDR3. The chain links TRBV6-1 to TRBJ2-5, with a weak D call TRBD2 (5 bases). There are 13 residues in the CDR3. Germline V lookup: CDR1 MNHNS, CDR2 SASEGT. The V end lost 1 base, the J end lost 5 bases, and 8 bases lay between the germline ends. The CDR3 DNA is TGTGCCAGCAGTGAAGTGCGAGGGGAGACCCAGTACTTC. Translation: CASSEVRGETQYF.